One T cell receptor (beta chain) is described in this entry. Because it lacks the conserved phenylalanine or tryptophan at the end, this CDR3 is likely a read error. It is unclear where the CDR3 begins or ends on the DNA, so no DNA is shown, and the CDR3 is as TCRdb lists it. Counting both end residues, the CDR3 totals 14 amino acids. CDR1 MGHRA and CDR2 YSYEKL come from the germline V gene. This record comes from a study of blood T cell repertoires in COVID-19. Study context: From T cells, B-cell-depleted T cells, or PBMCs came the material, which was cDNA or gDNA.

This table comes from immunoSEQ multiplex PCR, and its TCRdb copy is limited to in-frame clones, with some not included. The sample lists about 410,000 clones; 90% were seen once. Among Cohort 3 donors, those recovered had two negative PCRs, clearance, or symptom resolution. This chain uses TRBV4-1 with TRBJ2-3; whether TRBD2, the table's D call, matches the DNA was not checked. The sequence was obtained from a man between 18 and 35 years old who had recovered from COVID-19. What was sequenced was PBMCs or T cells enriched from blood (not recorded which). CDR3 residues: CASSQTIRDPGKLV.